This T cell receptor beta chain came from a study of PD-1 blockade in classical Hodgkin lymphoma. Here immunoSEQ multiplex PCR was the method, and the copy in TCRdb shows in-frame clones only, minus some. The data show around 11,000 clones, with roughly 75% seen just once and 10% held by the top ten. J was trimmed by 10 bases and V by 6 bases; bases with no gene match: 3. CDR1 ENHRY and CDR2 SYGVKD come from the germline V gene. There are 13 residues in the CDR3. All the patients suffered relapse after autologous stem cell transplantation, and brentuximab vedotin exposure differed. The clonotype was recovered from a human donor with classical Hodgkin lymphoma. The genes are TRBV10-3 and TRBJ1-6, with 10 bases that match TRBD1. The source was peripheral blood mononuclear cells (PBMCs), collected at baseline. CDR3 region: CAIRGTGDSPLHF. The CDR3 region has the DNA TGTGCCATCAGGGGGACAGGGGACTCACCCCTCCACTTT.